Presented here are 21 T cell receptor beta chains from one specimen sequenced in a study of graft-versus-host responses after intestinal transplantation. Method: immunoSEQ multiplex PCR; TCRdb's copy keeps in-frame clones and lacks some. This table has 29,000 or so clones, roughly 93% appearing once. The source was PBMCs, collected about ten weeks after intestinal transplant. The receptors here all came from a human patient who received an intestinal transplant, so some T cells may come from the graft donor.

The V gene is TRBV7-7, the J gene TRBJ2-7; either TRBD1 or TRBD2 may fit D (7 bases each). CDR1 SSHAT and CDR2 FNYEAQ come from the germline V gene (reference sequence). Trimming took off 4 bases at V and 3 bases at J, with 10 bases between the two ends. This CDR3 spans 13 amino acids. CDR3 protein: CASSSGGGYEQYF. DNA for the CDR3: TGTGCCAGCAGCTCAGGGGGGGGCTACGAGCAGTACTTC.

DNA for the CDR3: TGTGCCAGCAGCTTATGGGGGCTGAGCAATCAGCCCCAGCATTTT. Residues: CASSLWGLSNQPQHF. This chain joins TRBV7-9 and TRBJ1-5, with D perhaps TRBD1 (6 bases). V lost 2 bases to trimming and J lost 1 base, with 9 bases between them. Germline CDR1 is SEHNR and CDR2 is FQNEAQ (reference sequence). The CDR3 length is 15 residues. The whole variable domain, filled in from reference TRBV7-9 and TRBJ1-5, reads DTGVSQNPRHKITKRGQNVTFRCDPISEHNRLYWYRQTLGQGPEFLTYFQNEAQLEKSRLLSDRFSAERPKGSFSTLEIQRTEQGDSAMYLCASSLWGLSNQPQHFGDGTRLSIL.

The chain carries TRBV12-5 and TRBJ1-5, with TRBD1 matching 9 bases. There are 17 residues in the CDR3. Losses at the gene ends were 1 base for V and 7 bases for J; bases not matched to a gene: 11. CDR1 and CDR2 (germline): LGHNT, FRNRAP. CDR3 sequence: CASGLASYRGQGQPQHF. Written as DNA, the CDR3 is TGTGCTAGTGGTTTGGCAAGCTACAGGGGGCAGGGACAGCCCCAGCATTTT.

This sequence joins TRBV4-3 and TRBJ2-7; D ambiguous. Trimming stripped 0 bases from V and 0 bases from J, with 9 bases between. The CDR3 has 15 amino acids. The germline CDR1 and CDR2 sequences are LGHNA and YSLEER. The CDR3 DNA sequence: TGCGCCAGCAGCCAAGATTTCAGAGGCTCCTACGAGCAGTACTTC. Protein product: CASSQDFRGSYEQYF.

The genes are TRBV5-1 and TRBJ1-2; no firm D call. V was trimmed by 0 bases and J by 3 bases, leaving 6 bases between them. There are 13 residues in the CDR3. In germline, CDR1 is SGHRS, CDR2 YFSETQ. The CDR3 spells CASSLVMDYGYTF. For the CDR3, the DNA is TGCGCCAGCAGCTTGGTAATGGACTATGGCTACACCTTC.

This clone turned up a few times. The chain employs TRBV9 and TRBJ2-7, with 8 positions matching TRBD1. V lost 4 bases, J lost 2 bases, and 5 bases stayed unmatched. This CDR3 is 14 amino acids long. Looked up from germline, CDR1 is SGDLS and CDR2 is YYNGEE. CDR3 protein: CASSPRTGTYEQYF. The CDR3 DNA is TGTGCCAGCAGCCCCCGGACAGGGACCTACGAGCAGTACTTC.

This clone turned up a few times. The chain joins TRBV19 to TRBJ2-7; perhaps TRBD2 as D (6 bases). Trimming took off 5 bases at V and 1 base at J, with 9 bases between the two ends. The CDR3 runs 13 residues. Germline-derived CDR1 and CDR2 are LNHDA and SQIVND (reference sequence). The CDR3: CASSPRGSYEQYF. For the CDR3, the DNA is TGTGCCAGTAGTCCCCGGGGGTCCTACGAGCAGTACTTC.

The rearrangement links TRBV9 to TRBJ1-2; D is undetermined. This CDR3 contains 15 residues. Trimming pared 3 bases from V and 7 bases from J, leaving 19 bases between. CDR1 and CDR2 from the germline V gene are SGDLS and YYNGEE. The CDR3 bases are TGTGCCAGCAGCGGGATCGGGGTTGCTGTAGGTGGCTACACCTTC. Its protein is CASSGIGVAVGGYTF.

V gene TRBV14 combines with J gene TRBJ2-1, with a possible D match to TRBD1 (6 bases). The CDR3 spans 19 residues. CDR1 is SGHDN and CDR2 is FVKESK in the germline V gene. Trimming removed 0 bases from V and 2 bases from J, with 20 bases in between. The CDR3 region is CASSQEGIGAYRAYNEQFF. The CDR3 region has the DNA TGTGCCAGCAGCCAAGAAGGGATAGGAGCTTACAGGGCCTACAATGAGCAGTTCTTC.

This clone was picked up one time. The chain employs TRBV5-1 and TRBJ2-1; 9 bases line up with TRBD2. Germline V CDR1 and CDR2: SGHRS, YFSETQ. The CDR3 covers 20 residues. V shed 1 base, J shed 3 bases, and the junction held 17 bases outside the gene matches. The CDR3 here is CASSLLNAAGPSGDYNEQFF. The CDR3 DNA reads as TGCGCCAGCAGCTTGTTGAATGCGGCAGGTCCTAGCGGGGACTACAATGAGCAGTTCTTC.

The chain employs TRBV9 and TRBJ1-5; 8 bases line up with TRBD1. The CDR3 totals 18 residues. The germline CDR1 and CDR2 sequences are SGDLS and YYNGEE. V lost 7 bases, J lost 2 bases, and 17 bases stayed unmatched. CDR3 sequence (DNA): TGTGCCAGCGGACTCCATGGGCAGGGGGCGCAAGGCAATCAGCCCCAGCATTTT. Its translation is CASGLHGQGAQGNQPQHF.

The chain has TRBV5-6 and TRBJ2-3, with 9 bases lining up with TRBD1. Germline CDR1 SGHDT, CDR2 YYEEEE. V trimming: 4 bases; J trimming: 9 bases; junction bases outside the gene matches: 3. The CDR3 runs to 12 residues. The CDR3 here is CASSGDRGTQYF. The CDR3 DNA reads TGTGCCAGCAGCGGCGACAGGGGGACGCAGTATTTT.

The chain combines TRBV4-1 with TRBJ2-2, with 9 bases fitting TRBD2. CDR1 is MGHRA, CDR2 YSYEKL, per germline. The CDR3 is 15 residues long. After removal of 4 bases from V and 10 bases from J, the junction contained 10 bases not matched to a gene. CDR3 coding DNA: TGCGCCAGCAGCCTTAAGGAAGGGACTAGCTTGGAGCTGTTTTTT. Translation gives CASSLKEGTSLELFF.

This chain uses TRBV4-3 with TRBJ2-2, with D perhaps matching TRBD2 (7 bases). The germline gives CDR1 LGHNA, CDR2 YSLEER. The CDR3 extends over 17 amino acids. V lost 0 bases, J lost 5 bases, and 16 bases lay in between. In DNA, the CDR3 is TGCGCCAGCAGCCAAGATACGGCGGGGGCCGGGACCGGGGAGCTGTTTTTT. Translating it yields CASSQDTAGAGTGELFF.

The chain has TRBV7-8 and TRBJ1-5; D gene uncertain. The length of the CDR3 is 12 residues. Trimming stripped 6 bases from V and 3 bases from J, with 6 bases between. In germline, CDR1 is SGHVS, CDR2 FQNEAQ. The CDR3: CASSSFNQPQHF. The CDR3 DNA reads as TGTGCCAGCAGTTCTTTCAATCAGCCCCAGCATTTT.

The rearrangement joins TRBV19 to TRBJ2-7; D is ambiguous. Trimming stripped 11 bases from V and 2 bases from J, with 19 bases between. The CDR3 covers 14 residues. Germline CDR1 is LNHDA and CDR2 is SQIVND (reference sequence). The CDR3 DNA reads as TGTGCCGGCCCGGTCGCCCCGGGCACCTACGAGCAGTACTTC. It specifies CAGPVAPGTYEQYF.

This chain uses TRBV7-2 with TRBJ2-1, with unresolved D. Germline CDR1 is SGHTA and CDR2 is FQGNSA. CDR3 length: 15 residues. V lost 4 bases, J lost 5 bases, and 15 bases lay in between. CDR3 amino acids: CASSSERLGNNEQFF. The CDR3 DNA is TGTGCCAGCAGCTCCGAACGACTGGGGAACAATGAGCAGTTCTTC.

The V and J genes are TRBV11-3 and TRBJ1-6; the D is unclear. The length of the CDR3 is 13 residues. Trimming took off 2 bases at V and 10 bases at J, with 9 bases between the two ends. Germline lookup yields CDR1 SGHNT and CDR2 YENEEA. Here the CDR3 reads CASSLLEVSPLHF. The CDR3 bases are TGTGCCAGCAGCTTACTAGAGGTATCACCCCTCCACTTT.

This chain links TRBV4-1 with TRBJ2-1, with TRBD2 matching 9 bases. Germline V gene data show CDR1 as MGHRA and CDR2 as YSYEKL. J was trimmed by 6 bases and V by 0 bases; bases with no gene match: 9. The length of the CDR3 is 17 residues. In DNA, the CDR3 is TGCGCCAGCAGCCAAGATGGAGTTAGCGGGAGCCGCAATGAGCAGTTCTTC. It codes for CASSQDGVSGSRNEQFF.

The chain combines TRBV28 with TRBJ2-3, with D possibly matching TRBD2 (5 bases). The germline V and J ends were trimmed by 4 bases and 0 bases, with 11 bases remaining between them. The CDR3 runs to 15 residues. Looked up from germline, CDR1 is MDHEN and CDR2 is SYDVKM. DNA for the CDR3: TGTGCCAGCAGTTCTGACGGGGTTAGCACAGATACGCAGTATTTT. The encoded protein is CASSSDGVSTDTQYF.

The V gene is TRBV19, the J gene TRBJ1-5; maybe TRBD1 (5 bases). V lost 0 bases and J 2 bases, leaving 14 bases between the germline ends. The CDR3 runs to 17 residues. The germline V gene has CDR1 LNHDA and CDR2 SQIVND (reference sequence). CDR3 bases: TGTGCCAGTAGTATAGAGGGAAGCAGGGTGGGCAATCAGCCCCAGCATTTT. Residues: CASSIEGSRVGNQPQHF.